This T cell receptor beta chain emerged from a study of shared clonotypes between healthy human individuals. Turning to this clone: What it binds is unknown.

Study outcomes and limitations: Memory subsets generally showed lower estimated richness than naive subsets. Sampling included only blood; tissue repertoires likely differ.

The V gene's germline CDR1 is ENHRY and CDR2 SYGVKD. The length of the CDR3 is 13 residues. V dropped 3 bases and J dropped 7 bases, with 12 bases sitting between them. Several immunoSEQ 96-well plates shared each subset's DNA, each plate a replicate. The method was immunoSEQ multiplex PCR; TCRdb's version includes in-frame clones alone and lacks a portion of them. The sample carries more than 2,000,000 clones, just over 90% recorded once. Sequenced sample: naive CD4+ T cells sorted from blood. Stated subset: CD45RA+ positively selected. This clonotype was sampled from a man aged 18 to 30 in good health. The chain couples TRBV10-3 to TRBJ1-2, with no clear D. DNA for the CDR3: TGTGCCATCAGTGATTCGGAATCCGGTGGCTACACCTTC. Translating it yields CAISDSESGGYTF.